The T cell receptor beta chain under discussion was sequenced for a study of blood T cell repertoires in COVID-19. The overall study: The United States, Italy and Spain were the sources of the acute and convalescent COVID-19 samples. Nucleic acid was either cDNA or gDNA, and it came from T cells, B-cell-depleted T cells, or PBMCs.

Original analysis: Amplification with reference gene primers provided the estimates of nucleated cell counts. Method: immunoSEQ multiplex PCR; TCRdb's copy keeps in-frame clones and lacks some. D and trimming were read from the DNA, whereas the V and J calls and clone size are those reported in that table. Of 200,000 to 250,000 clones listed, more than 80% are singletons. Germline V lookup: CDR1 LNHDA, CDR2 SQIVND (reference sequence). The CDR3 runs 13 residues. The V end lost 4 bases, the J end lost 5 bases, and 11 bases lay between the germline ends. Material: peripheral blood. The V gene is TRBV19, the J gene TRBJ1-2; D is unclear. This TCR came from a man younger than 45 who had recovered from COVID-19. Written as DNA, the CDR3 is TGTGCCAGTAGTAGGCAGGTGGAATATGGCTACACCTTC. This codes for CASSRQVEYGYTF.